These 23 T cell receptor beta chains share one sample of origin, sequenced in a study of identical twins. Using its own MiXCR run on the 5' RACE reads, TCRdb lists one record per CDR3 protein. This sample carries 410,000 or so distinct CDR3 sequences, 15% to 20% of them seen once, and the ten largest clones take more than 10%. What was sequenced was naive T cells sorted from blood. All receptors derive from a man aged 50 to 59 in good health.

The chain joins TRBV6-2 or TRBV6-3 to TRBJ1-1, with D possibly matching TRBD1 (6 bases). Germline CDR1 MNHEY, CDR2 SVGEGT. The CDR3 is 15 amino acids. Trimming stripped 2 bases from V and 6 bases from J, with 16 bases between. CDR3 sequence reads: CASSYRESWTAEAFF. CDR3 sequence (DNA): TGTGCCAGCAGTTACAGGGAGTCCTGGACAGCTGAAGCTTTCTTT.

The genes are TRBV5-1 and TRBJ2-1; no definite D call. Per the germline V gene, CDR1 is SGHRS and CDR2 is YFSETQ. V lost 4 bases, J lost 0 bases, and 17 bases lay in between. This CDR3 region has 17 residues. The CDR3 bases are TGCGCCAGCAGCCGAAATTTCCCAAGGAGCTCCTACAATGAGCAGTTCTTC. Protein: CASSRNFPRSSYNEQFF.

This clonotype was seen only a few times. The rearrangement uses TRBV9 and TRBJ2-2; 7 nucleotides agree with TRBD2. CDR1 is SGDLS, CDR2 YYNGEE, per germline. CDR3 length equals 18 residues. V lost 1 base, J lost 0 bases, and 9 bases stayed unmatched. The chain's CDR3 is CASSVNLDGRTNTGELFF. The CDR3 region has the DNA TGTGCCAGCAGCGTAAATCTTGACGGGAGGACGAACACCGGGGAGCTGTTTTTT.

This chain connects TRBV4-3 to TRBJ2-1; D call uncertain. The germline V gene encodes CDR1 LGHNA and CDR2 YSLEER. The CDR3 extends over 15 amino acids. The V and J ends lost 4 bases and 2 bases respectively, with 12 bases between them. As DNA, the CDR3 is TGCGCCAGCAGCCCAGCCCCCGGAGCCTACAATGAGCAGTTCTTC. Translation: CASSPAPGAYNEQFF.

The table lists this clonotype with a few counts. J is TRBJ2-5 and V is TRBV15; 7 positions agree with TRBD2. This CDR3 is built from 13 residues. Germline V gene sequence: CDR1 LNHNV, CDR2 YYDKDF (reference sequence). Germline trimming cut 5 bases from V and 1 base from J; bases unmatched to any gene: 1. The CDR3 region is CATSGTTQETQYF. The CDR3 DNA follows: TGTGCCACCAGCGGGACTACCCAAGAGACCCAGTACTTC. Filled out from reference TRBV15 and TRBJ2-5, the complete variable domain reads DAMVIQNPRYQVTQFGKPVTLSCSQTLNHNVMYWYQQKSSQAPKLLFHYYDKDFNNEADTPDNFQSRRPNTSFCFLDIRSPGLGDTAMYLCATSGTTQETQYFGPGTRLLVL.

There are many counts of this clonotype. This chain links TRBV20-1 with TRBJ1-1; D not resolved. V lost 1 base and J 1 base, leaving 4 bases between the germline ends. The germline gives CDR1 DFQATT, CDR2 SNEGSKA (reference sequence). The CDR3 is 12 amino acids. CDR3 loop: CSARGSNTEAFF. CDR3 sequence (DNA): TGCAGTGCTAGAGGATCGAACACTGAAGCTTTCTTT.

The gene calls are TRBV11-2 and TRBJ2-7, with TRBD1 matching over 9 bases. The germline CDR1 and CDR2 sequences are SGHAT and FQNNGV. With 6 bases clipped from V and 4 bases from J, the junction kept 10 bases outside the gene matches. CDR3 length: 15 amino acids. The CDR3, as DNA: TGTGCCAGCAGTTGGGGGACAGGGACCCTTTACGAGCAGTACTTC. Amino acid sequence: CASSWGTGTLYEQYF.

This chain uses TRBV20-1 with TRBJ2-5, with 10 bases lining up with TRBD2. In germline, CDR1 is DFQATT, CDR2 SNEGSKA (reference sequence). CDR3 size: 12 residues. The CDR3 reads CSAGTSAETQYF. The CDR3 nucleotides read TGCAGCGCGGGGACTAGCGCGGAGACCCAGTACTTC.

The chain has TRBV15 and TRBJ2-6, with D uncertain. Per the germline V gene, CDR1 is LNHNV and CDR2 is YYDKDF (reference sequence). Trimming stripped 0 bases from V and 0 bases from J, with 9 bases between. This CDR3 has 17 residues. CDR3 residues: CATSRDSLGSGANVLTF. The CDR3 coding sequence is TGTGCCACCAGCAGAGATAGTTTAGGCTCTGGGGCCAACGTCCTGACTTTC.

In its sample, this clonotype was seen a few times. J is TRBJ2-7 and V is TRBV6-2 or TRBV6-3, with 8 bases aligning to TRBD1. The CDR3 is 18 amino acids. Germline V gene data show CDR1 as MNHEY and CDR2 as SVGEGT. Trimming cost V 5 bases and J 2 bases; bases outside gene matches: 17. Here the CDR3 reads CASSTVEDRAPLTYEQYF. CDR3 nucleotides: TGTGCCAGCAGTACCGTGGAGGACAGGGCCCCTTTAACCTACGAGCAGTACTTC.

This sequence joins TRBV12-3 or TRBV12-4 and TRBJ1-2; a possible D gene is TRBD1 (5 bases). Trimming shortened V by 7 bases and J by 6 bases, and 24 bases separated the two germline ends. The CDR3 totals 16 residues. This CDR3 reads CASTKAGWTWIDGYTF. The CDR3 DNA reads TGTGCCAGCACCAAGGCAGGGTGGACGTGGATTGATGGCTACACCTTC.

This clonotype was detected only a few times. The chain recombines TRBV15 with TRBJ2-1; D unresolved. CDR3 size: 16 residues. From germline, CDR1 is LNHNV and CDR2 YYDKDF (reference sequence). Between the trimmed V and J ends, which lost 0 bases and 0 bases, there was a span of 9 bases. CDR3 bases: TGTGCCACCAGCAGAGATAGGTTGCTCTCCTACAATGAGCAGTTCTTC. This sequence encodes CATSRDRLLSYNEQFF.

V gene TRBV29-1 combines with J gene TRBJ2-5; D not resolved. V was cut by 1 base and J by 4 bases, with 10 bases left in between. Per the germline V gene, CDR1 is SQVTM and CDR2 is ANQGSEA. CDR3 size: 13 residues. This CDR3 is CSVEGLMRETQYF. In nucleotides, the CDR3 is TGCAGCGTTGAAGGACTCATGAGAGAGACCCAGTACTTC.

About this clonotype: The junction differs from germline at one of its ends, possibly a read error. The chain couples TRBV7-7 to TRBJ2-7; 9 nucleotides line up with TRBD1. The CDR3 sequence is 16 residues long. Germline loops: CDR1 SSHAT, CDR2 FNYEAQ (reference sequence). The CDR3 reads CASSLFPGQGYYEQYF. Here the CDR3 DNA reads TGTGCTAGCAGCTTATTTCCGGGACAGGGATACTACGAGCAGTACTTC.

On this clonotype: A much larger clone differs by one base, so this may be a read error. The CDR3 bases are TGTGCCAGAAGCTTAGGGGCGGTTCGGGAGCAGTTCTTC. Protein: CARSLGAVREQFF. The chain is built from TRBV7-8 and TRBJ2-1, with D maybe TRBD1 (5 bases). Looked up from germline, CDR1 is SGHVS and CDR2 is FQNEAQ. The length of the CDR3 is 13 residues.

The chain uses TRBV11-2 and TRBJ1-2; TRBD1 is a possible D gene (5 bases). Germline V gene sequence: CDR1 SGHAT, CDR2 FQNNGV. The CDR3 consists of 13 residues. Trimming removed 1 base at V and 3 bases at J, with 6 bases between. CDR3 loop: CASSLGQHYGYTF. Here the CDR3 DNA reads TGTGCCAGCAGCTTAGGACAGCACTATGGCTACACCTTC.

The sample holds a few counts of this clonotype. J is TRBJ2-4 and V is TRBV29-1, with 9 positions matching TRBD2. Unmatched junction bases numbered 13, after V lost 4 bases and J lost 0 bases. Germline CDR1 SQVTM, CDR2 ANQGSEA. The CDR3 consists of 18 residues. The CDR3 region is CSVGSGRSGGLAKNIQYF. As DNA, the CDR3 is TGCAGCGTTGGTTCCGGACGTAGCGGGGGCCTAGCCAAAAACATTCAGTACTTC.

This clonotype appeared a few times. The V call is TRBV12-3 or TRBV12-4, the J call TRBJ2-3; no firm D call. CDR3 length: 16 amino acids. V was clipped by 5 bases and J by 1 base, with 16 bases between them. The CDR3 nucleotides are TGTGCCAGCAGTATTTATGACCTAACAGGCACAGATACGCAGTATTTT. Protein sequence: CASSIYDLTGTDTQYF.

This clonotype was observed a few times. The rearrangement joins TRBV20-1 to TRBJ2-1; 10 positions agree with TRBD1. The CDR3 covers 15 residues. Germline CDR1 and CDR2: DFQATT and SNEGSKA (reference sequence). After removal of 5 bases from V and 3 bases from J, the junction contained 7 bases not matched to a gene. The CDR3 loop is CSAPRRDRGYNEQFF. The CDR3 DNA is TGCAGTGCTCCTCGAAGGGACAGGGGCTACAATGAGCAGTTCTTC.

V usage is TRBV5-1 and J usage is TRBJ1-2; TRBD1 might be the D (5 bases). In germline, CDR1 is SGHRS, CDR2 YFSETQ. This CDR3 contains 13 residues. With 4 bases removed from V and 7 bases from J, the gap between germline ends came to 14 bases. The CDR3 is CASSPNRLGGYTF. CDR3 bases: TGCGCCAGCAGCCCGAACAGGCTGGGTGGCTACACCTTC.

This clonotype was found a few times. The chain joins TRBV7-9 to TRBJ2-1; 10 bases line up with TRBD1. The germline gives CDR1 SEHNR, CDR2 FQNEAQ (reference sequence). CDR3 length: 16 residues. After removal of 8 bases from V and 6 bases from J, the junction contained 13 bases not matched to a gene. This chain's CDR3 is CASLGQMGDRGNEQFF. The CDR3 DNA is TGTGCCAGCCTCGGTCAAATGGGGGACAGGGGCAATGAGCAGTTCTTC.

At least ten counts were recorded for this clonotype. This chain links TRBV28 with TRBJ2-7; D may match TRBD1 or TRBD2 (5 bases each). This CDR3 comprises 16 residues. Trimming removed 3 bases from V and 0 bases from J, with 15 bases in between. CDR1 and CDR2 (germline): MDHEN, SYDVKM. The CDR3: CASSLGVGPPSYEQYF. The CDR3 coding sequence is TGTGCCAGCAGTTTGGGAGTGGGACCCCCCTCCTACGAGCAGTACTTC.

This clonotype was detected many times. The rearrangement joins TRBV29-1 to TRBJ2-1; TRBD2 agrees at 12 bases. V lost 5 bases and J lost 0; bases outside the gene matches: 14. The CDR3 is 19 amino acids. Germline assignment: CDR1 SQVTM and CDR2 ANQGSEA. The CDR3 DNA reads as TGCAGCGTTTTCCCAGCCCCGGGACTAGCGGGTTACTCCTACAATGAGCAGTTCTTC. Residues: CSVFPAPGLAGYSYNEQFF.